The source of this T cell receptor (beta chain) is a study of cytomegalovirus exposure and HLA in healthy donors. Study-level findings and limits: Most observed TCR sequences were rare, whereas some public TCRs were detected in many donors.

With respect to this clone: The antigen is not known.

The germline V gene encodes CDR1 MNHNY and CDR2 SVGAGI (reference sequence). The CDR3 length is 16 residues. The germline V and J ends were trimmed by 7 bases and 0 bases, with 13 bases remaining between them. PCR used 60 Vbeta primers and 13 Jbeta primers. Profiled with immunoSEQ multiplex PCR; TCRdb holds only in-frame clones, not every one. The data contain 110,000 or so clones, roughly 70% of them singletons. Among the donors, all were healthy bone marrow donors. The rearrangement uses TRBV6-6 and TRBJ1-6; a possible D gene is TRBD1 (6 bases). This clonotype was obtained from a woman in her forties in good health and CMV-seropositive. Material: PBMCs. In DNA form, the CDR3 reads TGTGCCAGCAAACCCAGGGGAAGCTCCTATAATTCACCCCTCCACTTT. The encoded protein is CASKPRGSSYNSPLHF.